This T cell receptor beta chain is from a study of cytomegalovirus exposure and HLA in healthy donors. The study ran its PCR with 60 Vbeta and 13 Jbeta primers. Measured with immunoSEQ multiplex PCR; TCRdb has only the in-frame clones, and not every one. This sample has 100,000 to 150,000 clones, with 70% to 80% found just once. This CDR3 is 12 amino acids long. Trimming pared 5 bases from V and 12 bases from J, leaving 16 bases between. Germline loops: CDR1 SEHNR, CDR2 FQNEAQ (reference sequence). The receptor's source is a woman aged 50 to 60 in good health and CMV-seropositive. The specimen was PBMCs. This sequence joins TRBV7-9 and TRBJ2-5, with D possibly being TRBD1 (5 bases). The CDR3 DNA reads TGTGCCAGCAGCACTGGGGTCAGGGCCAAGTACTTC. Protein sequence: CASSTGVRAKYF. Full variable domain (remainder filled in from reference TRBV7-9 and TRBJ2-5): DTGVSQNPRHKITKRGQNVTFRCDPISEHNRLYWYRQTLGQGPEFLTYFQNEAQLEKSRLLSDRFSAERPKGSFSTLEIQRTEQGDSAMYLCASSTGVRAKYFGPGTRLLVL.